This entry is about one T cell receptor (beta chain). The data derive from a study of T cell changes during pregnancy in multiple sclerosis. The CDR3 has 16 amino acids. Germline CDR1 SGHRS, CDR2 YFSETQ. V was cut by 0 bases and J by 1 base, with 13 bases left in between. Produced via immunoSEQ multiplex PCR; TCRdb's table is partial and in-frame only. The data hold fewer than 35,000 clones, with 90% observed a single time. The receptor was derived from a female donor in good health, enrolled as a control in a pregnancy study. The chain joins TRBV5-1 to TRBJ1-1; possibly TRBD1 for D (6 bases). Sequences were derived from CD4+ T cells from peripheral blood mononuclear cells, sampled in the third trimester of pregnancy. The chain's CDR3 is CASSLAAGAKNTEAFF. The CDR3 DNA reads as TGCGCCAGCAGCTTGGCGGCAGGGGCCAAGAACACTGAAGCTTTCTTT.